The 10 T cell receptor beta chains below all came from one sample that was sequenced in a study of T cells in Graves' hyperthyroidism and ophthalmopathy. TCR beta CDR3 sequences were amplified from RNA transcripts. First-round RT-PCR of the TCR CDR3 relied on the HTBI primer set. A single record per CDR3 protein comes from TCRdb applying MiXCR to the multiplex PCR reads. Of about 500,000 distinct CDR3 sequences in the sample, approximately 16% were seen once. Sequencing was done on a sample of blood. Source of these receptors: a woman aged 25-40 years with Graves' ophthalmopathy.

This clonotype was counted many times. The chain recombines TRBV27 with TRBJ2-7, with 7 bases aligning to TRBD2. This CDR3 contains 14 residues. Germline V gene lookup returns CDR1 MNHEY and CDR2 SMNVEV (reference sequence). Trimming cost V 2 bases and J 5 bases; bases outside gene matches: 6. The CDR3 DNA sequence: TGTGCCAGCAGTTTAGGCGGGAGAGGCCACGAGCAGTACTTC. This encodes CASSLGGRGHEQYF.

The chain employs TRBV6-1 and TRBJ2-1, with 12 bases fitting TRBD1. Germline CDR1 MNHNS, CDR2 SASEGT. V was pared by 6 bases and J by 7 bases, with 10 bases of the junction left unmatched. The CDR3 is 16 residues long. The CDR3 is CASSRPGQGAVNEQFF. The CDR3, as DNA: TGTGCCAGCAGCCGGCCGGGACAGGGGGCGGTGAATGAGCAGTTCTTC.

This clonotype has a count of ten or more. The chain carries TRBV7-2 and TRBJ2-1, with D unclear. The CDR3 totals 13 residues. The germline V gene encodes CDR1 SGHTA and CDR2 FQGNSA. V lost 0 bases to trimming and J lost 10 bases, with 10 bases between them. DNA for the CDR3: TGTGCCAGCAGCTTAGCAGTCACCGCGGAGCAGTTCTTC. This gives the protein CASSLAVTAEQFF.

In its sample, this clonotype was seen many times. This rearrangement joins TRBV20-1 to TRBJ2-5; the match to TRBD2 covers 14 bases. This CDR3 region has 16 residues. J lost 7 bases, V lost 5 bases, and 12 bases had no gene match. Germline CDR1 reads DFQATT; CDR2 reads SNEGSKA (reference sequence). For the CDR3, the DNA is TGCAGTGCTCGCCCACGACTAGCGGGAGGGCAGGGGACCCAGTACTTC. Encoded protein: CSARPRLAGGQGTQYF.

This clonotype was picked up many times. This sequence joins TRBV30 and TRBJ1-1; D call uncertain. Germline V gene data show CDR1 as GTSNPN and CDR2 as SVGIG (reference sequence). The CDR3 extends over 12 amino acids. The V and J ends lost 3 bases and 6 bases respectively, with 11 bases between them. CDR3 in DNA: TGTGCCTGGAGCGCCAGTAGTTCTGAAGCTTTCTTT. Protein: CAWSASSSEAFF.

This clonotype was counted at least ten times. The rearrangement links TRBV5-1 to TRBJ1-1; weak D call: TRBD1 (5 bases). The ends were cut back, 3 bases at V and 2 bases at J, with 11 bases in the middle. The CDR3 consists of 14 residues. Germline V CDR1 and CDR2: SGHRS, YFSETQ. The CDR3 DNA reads TGCGCCAGCAGCTGGGGACGGGGTAACACTGAAGCTTTCTTT. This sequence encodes CASSWGRGNTEAFF.

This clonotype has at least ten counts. CDR3 residues: CASSLIRREVDEQFF. The CDR3 DNA follows: TGTGCCAGCAGCTTAATAAGGCGGGAGGTCGATGAGCAGTTCTTC. J is TRBJ2-1 and V is TRBV7-3; 8 bases match TRBD2. Germline-derived CDR1 and CDR2 are SGHTA and FQGTGA. Unmatched junction bases numbered 7, after V lost 1 base and J lost 8 bases. CDR3 length: 15 amino acids.

The CDR3 region has the DNA TGTGCCAGCATCGGCCCTAGCGGGAGAAGGCACAATGAGCAGTTCTTC. Protein sequence: CASIGPSGRRHNEQFF. The V gene is TRBV6-1, the J gene TRBJ2-1; 10 nucleotides line up with TRBD2. The germline V gene encodes CDR1 MNHNS and CDR2 SASEGT. This CDR3 contains 16 residues. V lost 7 bases and J lost 5; bases outside the gene matches: 11.

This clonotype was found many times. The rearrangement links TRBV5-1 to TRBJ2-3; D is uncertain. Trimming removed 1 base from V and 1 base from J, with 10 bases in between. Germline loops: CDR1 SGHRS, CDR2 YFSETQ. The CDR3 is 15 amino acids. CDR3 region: CASSLRATRTDTQYF. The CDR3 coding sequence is TGCGCCAGCAGCTTGAGGGCCACCCGCACAGATACGCAGTATTTT.

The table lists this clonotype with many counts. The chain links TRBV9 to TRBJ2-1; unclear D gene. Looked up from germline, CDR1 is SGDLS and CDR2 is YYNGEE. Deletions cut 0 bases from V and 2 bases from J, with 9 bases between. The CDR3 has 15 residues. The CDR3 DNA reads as TGTGCCAGCAGCGTAGAGGGTGGCCCCTACAATGAGCAGTTCTTC. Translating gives CASSVEGGPYNEQFF. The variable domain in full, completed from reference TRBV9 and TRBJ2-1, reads DSGVTQTPKHLITATGQRVTLRCSPRSGDLSVYWYQQSLDQGLQFLIQYYNGEERAKGNILERFSAQQFPDLHSELNLSSLELGDSALYFCASSVEGGPYNEQFFGPGTRLTVL.